These T cell receptor beta chains were read from a single sample in a study of T cells after yellow fever vaccination. TCRdb recomputed calls from the 5' RACE reads with MiXCR, one row per CDR3 protein. The sample consists of 340,000 or so distinct CDR3 sequences, approximately 12% of them appearing once. The sample here was CD4+ T cells sorted from PBMCs, taken 15 days after the yellow fever booster vaccination. Source of these receptors: a man aged 18 to 29 who received the YFV17D yellow fever vaccine. Each CDR3 is given with its conserved first and last residue. A D gene is named only where the DNA matches it firmly. Rows give clone size only sometimes, using once, few, many, or a class for an expanded clone.

>NA|TRBD1|TRBJ1-1|TRBV20-1
TGCAGTGCTAGTAGGGGGGCAGGGGGTTATTCAACTGAAGCTTTCTTT
CSASRGAGGYSTEAFF
>few|TRBD1|TRBJ1-2|TRBV4-3
TGCGCCAGCAGCCGCACCGGGACAGGGGGGCTGAACTATGGCTACACCTTC
CASSRTGTGGLNYGYTF
>few|TRBD2|TRBJ2-3|TRBV28
TGTGCCAGCAGTTTCGGGGGGAAGAGCACAGATACGCAGTATTTT
CASSFGGKSTDTQYF
>NA|TRBD2|TRBJ2-3|TRBV6-5
TGTGCCAGCAGTAACCTAGCGGGGGACTTCTCAGATACGCAGTATTTT
CASSNLAGDFSDTQYF
>NA|NA|TRBJ1-4|TRBV4-2
TGTGCCAGCAGCCAAGCGACAGATAATGAAAAACTGTTTTTT
CASSQATDNEKLFF
>few|NA|TRBJ1-1|TRBV4-1
TGCGCCAGCAGCCTCTCCCATGGGGGACCCATCAGCACTGAAGCTTTCTTT
CASSLSHGGPISTEAFF
>few|NA|TRBJ1-3|TRBV5-1
TGCGCCAGCAGCTTGACCGGGGTCTCTGGAAACACCATATATTTT
CASSLTGVSGNTIYF
>NA|NA|TRBJ1-5|TRBV7-8
TGTGCCAGCAGCTCCTCAGGGAGGCCCCAGCATTTT
CASSSSGRPQHF
>few|NA|TRBJ1-1|TRBV28
TGTGCCAGCAGCCTCGACGGGCGGGGAGAAGCTTTCTTT
CASSLDGRGEAFF
>NA|NA|TRBJ1-5|TRBV10-3
TGTGCCATCAGTCCACATGGGGAGGTTAGCAATCAGCCCCAGCATTTT
CAISPHGEVSNQPQHF
>few|NA|TRBJ2-7|TRBV7-9
TGTGCCAGCAGCTTAGTGACAACAGCGCGGGAGCAGTACTTC
CASSLVTTAREQYF
>few|NA|TRBJ2-3|TRBV4-2
TGTGCCAGCAGCCAAGATCCCGGGTATACGCAGTATTTT
CASSQDPGYTQYF
>few|NA|TRBJ2-7|TRBV3-2
TGTGCCAGCAGCCAAGATAGCGTGAAGCGTTACGAGCAGTACTTC
CASSQDSVKRYEQYF
>few|TRBD1|TRBJ2-5|TRBV28
TGTGCCAGCAGACCCCCCGGGACAGAAGAGACCCAGTACTTC
CASRPPGTEETQYF
>few|NA|TRBJ2-1|TRBV12-3/TRBV12-4
TGTGCCAGCAGTTTGGGGCCAGGGCAGTTCTTC
CASSLGPGQFF
>few|NA|TRBJ1-1|TRBV6-6
TGTGCCACCAAGCCTAGAGTTACGGACACTGAAGCTTTCTTT
CATKPRVTDTEAFF
>few|NA|TRBJ1-1|TRBV5-1
TGCGCCAGCAGCTTGCCAAGGGTGAACACTGAAGCTTTCTTT
CASSLPRVNTEAFF
>NA|NA|TRBJ2-7|TRBV7-2
TGTGCCAGCAGACCCCCTGGCAGGGGGGCGTACGAGCAGTACTTC
CASRPPGRGAYEQYF
>many|NA|TRBJ2-5|TRBV28
TGTGCCAGCATTGATGGGGGAGAGACCCAGTACTTC
CASIDGGETQYF
>once|TRBD1|TRBJ2-5|TRBV5-1
TGCGCCAGCTCACCTCTGACAGGGGGAGGTTCAGAGACCCAGTACTTC
CASSPLTGGGSETQYF
>NA|NA|TRBJ1-5|TRBV5-1
TGCGCCAGCAGCTTGGATGGGGTTCACAATCAGCCCCAGCATTTT
CASSLDGVHNQPQHF
>few|NA|TRBJ2-3|TRBV3-2
TGTGCCAGCAGCCAAGTTTATTCGGCTAGCGGGGGGGCCGCGACTAGCACAGATACGCAGTATTTT
CASSQVYSASGGAATSTDTQYF
>few|NA|TRBJ2-7|TRBV3-1
TGTGCCAGCAGCCAAGAGGAGGCCCGAGGCCGGTACGAGCAGTACTTC
CASSQEEARGRYEQYF
>once|NA|TRBJ2-2|TRBV5-5
TGTGCCGGCAGCTCTTGGACGGCGAACACCGGGGAGCTGTTTTTT
CAGSSWTANTGELFF
>NA|TRBD2|TRBJ2-1|TRBV5-1
TGCGCCAGCAGCTTGGTAGCGGGGGTACCCACCAATGAGCAGTTCTTC
CASSLVAGVPTNEQFF
>NA|NA|TRBJ1-2|TRBV12-3/TRBV12-4
TGTGCCAGCAGCCCTTATGGGAGCAGGGCCAAGTCTAACTATGGCTACACCTTC
CASSPYGSRAKSNYGYTF
>few|NA|TRBJ2-1|TRBV12-3/TRBV12-4
TGTGCCAGCAGCCCGAGGGAGACTGAGCAGTTCTTC
CASSPRETEQFF
>few|TRBD1|TRBJ1-1|TRBV19
TGTGCCAGTAGTATCGTCGGGATAGACAGGGGCGACACTGAAGCTTTCTTT
CASSIVGIDRGDTEAFF
>few|NA|TRBJ2-1|TRBV10-3
TGTGCCATCAGTGCCAGGGGCAATGAGCAGTTCTTC
CAISARGNEQFF
>NA|TRBD2|TRBJ2-1|TRBV5-6
TGTGCCAGCAGCCGAAGACTAGCGGGGGGGAAGGATGAGCAGTTCTTC
CASSRRLAGGKDEQFF
>few|NA|TRBJ1-6|TRBV2
TGTGCCAGCAGGGCAAGTACCCAGACCGGTTCACCCCTCCACTTT
CASRASTQTGSPLHF
>NA|NA|TRBJ2-6|TRBV4-3
TGCGCCAGCAGCCAAGATCTCAGAAGACAGCTGGATTCTGGGGCCAACGTCCTGACTTTC
CASSQDLRRQLDSGANVLTF
>few|TRBD1|TRBJ1-4|TRBV7-3
TGTGCCAGCAGCTTAACGATGCCTGGGACAGGGGAAAAACTGTTTTTT
CASSLTMPGTGEKLFF